The sequence of this TCR beta chain was determined in a study of blood T cell repertoires in COVID-19. Profiling relied on immunoSEQ multiplex PCR, and the TCRdb table lists in-frame clones only, not all of them. Seen here are just under 150,000 clones, more than 80% observed once, and the top ten hold approximately 4.6%. V lost 4 bases and J lost 2; bases outside the gene matches: 1. The CDR3 runs 13 residues. Germline loops: CDR1 SGHDN, CDR2 FVKESK. The source is a human donor in a cohort sampled during active COVID-19. The sample comprised peripheral blood. The chain carries TRBV14 and TRBJ2-7; 8 bases are a match to TRBD1. The CDR3 DNA follows: TGTGCCAGCAGCCGGACAGGGCCCTACGAGCAGTACGTC. Its translation is CASSRTGPYEQYV.